In this sample, the clone carrying this TCR beta chain turned up a few times. Antigen: not known. V gave up 3 bases and J gave up 7 bases, with 11 bases separating them. The CDR3 sequence is 13 residues long. CDR1 and CDR2 (germline): SGHRS, YFSETQ. This specimen comes from a study of blood T cells in healthy people across ages. As for the study in general: About one barcoded beta molecule per two T cells came from capture by template switching.

It was with a sample-barcoded 5' primer and a J-beta primer mix that a second PCR of roughly 6 to 12 cycles was run. Each CDR3 protein gets one entry after TCRdb re-called the 5' RACE reads with MiXCR. The sample gives 600,000 to 1,000,000 distinct CDR3 sequences, roughly 25% of which show up once; approximately 3.7% is in the top ten. Overall study results and limits: CMV status of donors was unknown, possibly confounding expanded clonotype changes.

This sample also appeared in a second study, on T cells of mothers and their children. That study reports: Among related mother-child pairs, overlap was slightly higher than in unrelated pairs, though not significantly.

V is TRBV5-1 and J is TRBJ2-1; possible D gene TRBD2, 5 bases. The sequence derives from a boy aged 5-17 years in good health. The sequenced sample consisted of blood. The CDR3, as DNA: TGCGCCAGCAGCTGGCCTAGCATTAATGAGCAGTTCTTC. As protein: CASSWPSINEQFF.